Described below is a single T cell receptor beta chain sequence and its context. The CDR3 has 11 residues. Germline CDR1 and CDR2: KGHSH and LQKENI. Unmatched junction bases numbered 0, after V lost 6 bases and J lost 7 bases. The PCR employed 60 Vbeta primers together with 13 Jbeta primers. Profiled with immunoSEQ multiplex PCR; TCRdb holds only in-frame clones, not every one. The profile shows some 30,000 clones, roughly 88% of them singletons. This entry belongs to a study of cytomegalovirus exposure and HLA in healthy donors. The sequence came from a woman in her late teens or twenties in good health and CMV-seronegative. The chain couples TRBV18 to TRBJ2-1; 7 bases map to TRBD2. The source material was PBMCs. The CDR3 region is CASSGGNEQFF. The CDR3 DNA follows: TGTGCCAGCTCGGGGGGGAATGAGCAGTTCTTC.